The rows below give T cell receptor beta chains drawn from one sample of a study of Ad26.COV2.S vaccination and SARS-CoV-2 variants. Here immunoSEQ multiplex PCR was the method, and the copy in TCRdb shows in-frame clones only, minus some. Seen here are about 350,000 clones, roughly 85% observed once, and the top ten hold about 3.3%. The sequenced sample was peripheral blood, obtained in a trial of Ad26.COV2.S vaccine versus placebo. The source of these receptors is a person between 18 and 59 years old who received the Ad26.COV2.S COVID-19 vaccine or a placebo. Both conserved end residues are part of each CDR3. The D gene is left open where the match is weak.

v_call	d_call	j_call	cdr3_aa
TRBV30	-	TRBJ2-7	CAWIKGTYEQYF
TRBV3-1/TRBV3-2	-	TRBJ1-5	CASSQAQNNQPQHF
TRBV10-3	TRBD2	TRBJ2-3	CAISESGTSGGTSTDTQYF
TRBV19	-	TRBJ2-7	CASTSKNYEQYF
TRBV18	-	TRBJ1-2	CASSPRGGLSNYGYTF
TRBV15	-	TRBJ1-5	CATSRDPGLQPQHF
TRBV7-8	-	TRBJ1-5	CASALRAPNQPQHF
TRBV9	TRBD2	TRBJ2-5	CASSVGERGSQETQYF
TRBV15	TRBD2	TRBJ2-2	CATATGTSGNTGELFF
TRBV3-1/TRBV3-2	-	TRBJ1-2	CASSQDAASPGGYTF
TRBV7-2	-	TRBJ1-6	CASSPDRYNSPLHF
TRBV2	-	TRBJ2-7	CASSVIHEQYF
TRBV28	-	TRBJ2-7	CASMQGIAYEQYF